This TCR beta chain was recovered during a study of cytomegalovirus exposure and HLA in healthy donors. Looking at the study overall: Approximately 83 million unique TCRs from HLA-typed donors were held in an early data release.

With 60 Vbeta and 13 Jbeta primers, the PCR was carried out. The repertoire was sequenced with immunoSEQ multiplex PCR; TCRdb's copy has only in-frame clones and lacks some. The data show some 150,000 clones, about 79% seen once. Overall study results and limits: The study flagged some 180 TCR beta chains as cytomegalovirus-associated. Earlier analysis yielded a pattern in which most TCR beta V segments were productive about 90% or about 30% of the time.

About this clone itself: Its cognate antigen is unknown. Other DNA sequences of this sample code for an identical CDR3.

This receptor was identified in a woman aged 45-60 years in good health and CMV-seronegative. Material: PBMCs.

The CDR3: CASSLADFPPLHF. In DNA form, the CDR3 reads TGTGCCAGCAGCTTAGCGGACTTTCCCCCCCTCCACTTT. This sequence joins TRBV7-2 and TRBJ1-6; D gene uncertain. Germline V gene lookup returns CDR1 SGHTA and CDR2 FQGNSA. This CDR3 spans 13 amino acids. The V and J ends lost 0 bases and 13 bases respectively, with 10 bases between them.